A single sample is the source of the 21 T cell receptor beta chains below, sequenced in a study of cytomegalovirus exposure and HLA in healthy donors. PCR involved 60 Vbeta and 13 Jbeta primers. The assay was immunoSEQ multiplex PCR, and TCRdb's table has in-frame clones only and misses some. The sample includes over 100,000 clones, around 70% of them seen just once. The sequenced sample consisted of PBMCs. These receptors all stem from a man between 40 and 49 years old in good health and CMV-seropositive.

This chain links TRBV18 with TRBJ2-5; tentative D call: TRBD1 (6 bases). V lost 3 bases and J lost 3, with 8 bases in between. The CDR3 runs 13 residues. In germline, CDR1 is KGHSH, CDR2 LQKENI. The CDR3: CASSPRTEETQYF. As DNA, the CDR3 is TGTGCCAGCTCACCTCGGACAGAAGAGACCCAGTACTTC.

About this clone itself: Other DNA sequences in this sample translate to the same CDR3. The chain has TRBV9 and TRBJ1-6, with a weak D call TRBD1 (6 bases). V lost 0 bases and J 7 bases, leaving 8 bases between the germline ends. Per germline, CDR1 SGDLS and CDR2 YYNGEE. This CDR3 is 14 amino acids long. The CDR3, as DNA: TGTGCCAGCAGCGTAGGCCAGGGGAATTCACCCCTCCACTTT. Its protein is CASSVGQGNSPLHF.

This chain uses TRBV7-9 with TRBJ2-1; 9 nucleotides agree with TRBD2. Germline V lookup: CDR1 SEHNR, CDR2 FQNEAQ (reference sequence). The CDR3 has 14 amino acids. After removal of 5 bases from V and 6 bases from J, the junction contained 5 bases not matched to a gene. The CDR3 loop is CASSPSGEVNEQFF. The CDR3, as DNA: TGTGCCAGCAGCCCTAGCGGGGAGGTCAATGAGCAGTTCTTC.

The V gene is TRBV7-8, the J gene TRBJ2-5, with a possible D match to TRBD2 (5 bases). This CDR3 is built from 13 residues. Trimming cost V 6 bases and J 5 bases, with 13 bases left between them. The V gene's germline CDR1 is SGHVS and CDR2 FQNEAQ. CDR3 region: CASSLPRGETQYF. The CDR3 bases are TGTGCCAGCAGTCTGCCTCGCGGGGAGACCCAGTACTTC.

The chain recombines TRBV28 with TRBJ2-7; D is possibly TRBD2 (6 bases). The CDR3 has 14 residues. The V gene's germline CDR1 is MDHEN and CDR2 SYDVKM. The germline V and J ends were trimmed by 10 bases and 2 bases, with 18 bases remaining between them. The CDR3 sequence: CATHTLARAYEQYF. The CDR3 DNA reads TGTGCCACCCACACTCTAGCGCGCGCCTACGAGCAGTACTTC.

Here the CDR3 reads CAISESMRTESNEKLFF. The CDR3 DNA reads as TGTGCCATCAGTGAGTCAATGAGGACAGAAAGTAATGAAAAACTGTTTTTT. The chain employs TRBV10-3 and TRBJ1-4; D is perhaps TRBD1 (6 bases). This CDR3 region has 17 residues. Trimming removed 0 bases at V and 4 bases at J, with 15 bases between. CDR1 ENHRY and CDR2 SYGVKD come from the germline V gene.

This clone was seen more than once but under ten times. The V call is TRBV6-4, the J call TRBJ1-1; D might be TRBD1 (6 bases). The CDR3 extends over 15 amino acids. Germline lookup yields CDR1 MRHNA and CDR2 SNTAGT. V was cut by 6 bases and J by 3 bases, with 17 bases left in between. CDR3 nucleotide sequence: TGTGCCAGCAGGGTCGAAGAGGGGGGGCACACTGAAGCTTTCTTT. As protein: CASRVEEGGHTEAFF.

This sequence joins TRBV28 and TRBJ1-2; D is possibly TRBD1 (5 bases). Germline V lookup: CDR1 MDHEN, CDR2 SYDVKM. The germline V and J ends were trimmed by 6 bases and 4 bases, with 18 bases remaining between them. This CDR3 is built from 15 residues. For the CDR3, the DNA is TGTGCCAGCAGGCCCCAGGCGGCCCAGGGCTATGGCTACACCTTC. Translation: CASRPQAAQGYGYTF.

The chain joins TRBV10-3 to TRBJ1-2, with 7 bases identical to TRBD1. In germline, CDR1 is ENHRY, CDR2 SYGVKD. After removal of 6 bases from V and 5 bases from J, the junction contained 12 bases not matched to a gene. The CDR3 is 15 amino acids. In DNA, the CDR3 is TGTGCCATCAGGAACACAGGGGAAGTAGGGTATGGCTACACCTTC. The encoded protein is CAIRNTGEVGYGYTF.

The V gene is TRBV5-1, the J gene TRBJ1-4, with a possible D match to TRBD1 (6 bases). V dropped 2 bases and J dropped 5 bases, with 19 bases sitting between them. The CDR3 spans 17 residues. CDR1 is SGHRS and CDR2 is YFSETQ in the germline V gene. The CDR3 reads CASSLEPPGHSNEKLFF. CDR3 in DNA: TGCGCCAGCAGCTTAGAACCACCGGGACATTCAAATGAAAAACTGTTTTTT. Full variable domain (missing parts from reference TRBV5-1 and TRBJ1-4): KAGVTQTPRYLIKTRGQQVTLSCSPISGHRSVSWYQQTPGQGLQFLFEYFSETQRNKGNFPGRFSGRQFSNSRSEMNVSTLELGDSALYLCASSLEPPGHSNEKLFFGSGTQLSVL.

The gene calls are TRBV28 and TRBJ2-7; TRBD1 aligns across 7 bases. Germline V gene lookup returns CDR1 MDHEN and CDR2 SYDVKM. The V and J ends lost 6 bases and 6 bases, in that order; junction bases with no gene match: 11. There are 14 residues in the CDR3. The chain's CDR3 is CASRPSGGLAEQYF. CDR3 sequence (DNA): TGTGCCAGCAGACCCTCAGGGGGTCTAGCCGAGCAGTACTTC.

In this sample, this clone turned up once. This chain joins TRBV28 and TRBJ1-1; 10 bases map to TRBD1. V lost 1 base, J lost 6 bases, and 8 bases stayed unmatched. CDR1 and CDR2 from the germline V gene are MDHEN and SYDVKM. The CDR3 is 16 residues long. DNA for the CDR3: TGTGCCAGCAGTTTATTCCGACAGGGGGCTGCCCCTGAAGCTTTCTTT. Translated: CASSLFRQGAAPEAFF.

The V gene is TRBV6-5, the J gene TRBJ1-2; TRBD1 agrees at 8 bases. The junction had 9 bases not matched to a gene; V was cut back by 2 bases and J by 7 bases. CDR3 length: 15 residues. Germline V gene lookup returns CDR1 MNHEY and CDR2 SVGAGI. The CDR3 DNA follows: TGTGCCAGCAGTTACATAAAAACAGGGGGAGGTGGCTACACCTTC. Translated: CASSYIKTGGGGYTF.

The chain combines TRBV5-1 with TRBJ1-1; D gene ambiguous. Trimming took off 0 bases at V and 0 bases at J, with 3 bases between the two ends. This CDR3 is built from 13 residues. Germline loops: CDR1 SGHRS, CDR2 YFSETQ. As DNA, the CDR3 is TGCGCCAGCAGCTTGGGAGTGAACACTGAAGCTTTCTTT. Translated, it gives CASSLGVNTEAFF.

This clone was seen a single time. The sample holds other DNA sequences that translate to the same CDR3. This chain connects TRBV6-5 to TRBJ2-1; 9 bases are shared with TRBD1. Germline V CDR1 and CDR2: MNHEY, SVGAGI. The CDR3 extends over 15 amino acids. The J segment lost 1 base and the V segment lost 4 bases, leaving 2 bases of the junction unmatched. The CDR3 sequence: CASSSTGGSYNEQFF. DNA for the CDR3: TGTGCCAGCAGTTCGACAGGGGGATCCTACAATGAGCAGTTCTTC.

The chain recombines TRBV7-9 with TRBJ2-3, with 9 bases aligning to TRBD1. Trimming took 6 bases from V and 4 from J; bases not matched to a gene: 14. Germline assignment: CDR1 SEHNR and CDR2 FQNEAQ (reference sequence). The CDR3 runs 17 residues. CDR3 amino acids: CASSIQQGAQLADTQYF. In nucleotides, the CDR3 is TGTGCCAGCAGTATTCAACAGGGGGCGCAGCTGGCAGATACGCAGTATTTT.

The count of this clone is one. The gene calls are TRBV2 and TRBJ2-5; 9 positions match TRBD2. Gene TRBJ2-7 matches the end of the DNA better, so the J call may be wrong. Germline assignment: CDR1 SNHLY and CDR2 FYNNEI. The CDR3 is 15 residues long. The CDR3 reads CASRRLADKSYEQYF. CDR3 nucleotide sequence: TGTGCCAGCAGGCGACTAGCGGACAAATCCTACGAGCAGTACTTC.

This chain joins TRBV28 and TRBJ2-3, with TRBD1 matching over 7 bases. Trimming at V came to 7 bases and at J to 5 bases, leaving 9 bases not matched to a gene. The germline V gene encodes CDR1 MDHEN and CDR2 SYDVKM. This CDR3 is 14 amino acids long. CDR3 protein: CASNLRQGLDTQYF. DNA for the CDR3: TGTGCCAGCAACCTACGACAGGGTTTAGATACGCAGTATTTT.

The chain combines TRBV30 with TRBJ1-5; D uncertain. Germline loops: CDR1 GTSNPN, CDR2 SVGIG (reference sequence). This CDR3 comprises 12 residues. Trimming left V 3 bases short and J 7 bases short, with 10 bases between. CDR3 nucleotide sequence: TGTGCCTGGAGCGGGGAAAGCCAGCCCCAGCATTTT. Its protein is CAWSGESQPQHF.

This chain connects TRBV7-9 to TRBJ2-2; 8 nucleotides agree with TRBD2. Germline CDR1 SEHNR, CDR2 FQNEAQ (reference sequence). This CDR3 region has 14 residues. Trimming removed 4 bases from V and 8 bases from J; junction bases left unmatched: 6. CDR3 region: CASSSTGTSGELFF. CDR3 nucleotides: TGTGCCAGCAGCTCGACCGGGACTAGTGGGGAGCTGTTTTTT.

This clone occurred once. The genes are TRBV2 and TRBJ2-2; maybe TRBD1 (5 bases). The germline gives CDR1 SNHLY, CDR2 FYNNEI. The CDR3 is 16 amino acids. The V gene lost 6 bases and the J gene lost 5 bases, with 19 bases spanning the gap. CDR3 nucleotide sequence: TGTGCCAGCAGCGTGGGGCTCTACCGCGGAACCGGGGAGCTGTTTTTT. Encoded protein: CASSVGLYRGTGELFF.